The 27 T cell receptor beta chains in this list originate from one sample, sequenced in a study of CD8 T cells in Susac syndrome. RNA amounts of about 0.5 to 1 ug underwent reverse transcription with random hexamers. MiXCR, applied by TCRdb to the immunoSEQ multiplex PCR reads, yields one record per CDR3 protein. The table lists around 190,000 distinct CDR3 sequences, approximately 94% of them singletons. Sequencing was done on a sample of CD4+ T cells from PBMCs. The receptors were gathered from a human donor with Susac syndrome.

The chain is built from TRBV20-1 and TRBJ2-1; TRBD2 matches at 9 bases. Unmatched junction bases numbered 2, after V lost 3 bases and J lost 5 bases. The CDR3 is 13 amino acids. Germline CDR1 DFQATT, CDR2 SNEGSKA (reference sequence). The CDR3 spells CSASLAGHNEQFF. For the CDR3, the DNA is TGCAGTGCTAGCCTAGCGGGGCACAATGAGCAGTTCTTC.

The rearrangement links TRBV20-1 to TRBJ2-3; 9 positions agree with TRBD2. This CDR3 spans 16 amino acids. After removal of 3 bases from V and 2 bases from J, the junction contained 9 bases not matched to a gene. Per germline, CDR1 DFQATT and CDR2 SNEGSKA (reference sequence). CDR3 DNA sequence: TGCAGTGCTAGCACTACGGAGCGGGGGGCCACAGATACGCAGTATTTT. Its translation is CSASTTERGATDTQYF.

The chain uses TRBV4-3 and TRBJ2-2, with D perhaps TRBD1 (5 bases). The CDR3 totals 16 residues. Germline V CDR1 and CDR2: LGHNA, YSLEER. V was trimmed by 1 base and J by 5 bases, leaving 14 bases between them. The CDR3 here is CASSQGSAGRTGELFF. CDR3 nucleotide sequence: TGCGCCAGCAGCCAAGGCTCGGCAGGGCGGACCGGGGAGCTGTTTTTT.

The V gene is TRBV27, the J gene TRBJ2-5; possibly TRBD2 for D (6 bases). Germline-derived CDR1 and CDR2 are MNHEY and SMNVEV (reference sequence). The CDR3 contains 13 residues. Between the trimmed V and J ends, which lost 5 bases and 1 base, there was a span of 8 bases. The CDR3 bases are TGTGCCAGCAGTGTGGGACTCCAAGAGACCCAGTACTTC. Its protein is CASSVGLQETQYF.

This clonotype came up a few times. The genes are TRBV6-2 or TRBV6-3 and TRBJ2-2; D gene unclear. The CDR3 consists of 11 residues. Looked up from germline, CDR1 is MNHEY and CDR2 is SVGEGT. V lost 5 bases, J lost 3 bases, and 1 base lay in between. In nucleotides, the CDR3 is TGTGCCAGCAGTCACACCGGGGAGCTGTTTTTT. Protein product: CASSHTGELFF.

This chain connects TRBV7-9 to TRBJ1-2; possible D gene TRBD1, 5 bases. CDR3 size: 12 residues. Germline lookup yields CDR1 SEHNR and CDR2 FQNEAQ (reference sequence). The V end was cut by 1 base, the J end by 13 bases, with 13 bases between. The CDR3 reads CASSLDLGETTF. CDR3 coding DNA: TGTGCCAGCAGCTTAGACCTGGGGGAAACCACCTTC.

This chain connects TRBV27 to TRBJ1-2, with a weak D call TRBD1 (5 bases). Germline-derived CDR1 and CDR2 are MNHEY and SMNVEV (reference sequence). The CDR3 consists of 14 residues. Between the trimmed V and J ends, which lost 3 bases and 4 bases, there was a span of 12 bases. The CDR3 here is CASSLGGFPYGYTF. The DNA of the CDR3 is TGTGCCAGCAGTTTGGGGGGTTTTCCCTATGGCTACACCTTC.

This sequence joins TRBV6-5 and TRBJ2-3; D not certain. Germline loops: CDR1 MNHEY, CDR2 SVGAGI. The CDR3 spans 15 residues. Trimming removed 2 bases from V and 0 bases from J, with 9 bases in between. The CDR3 coding sequence is TGTGCCAGCAGTTACCTGCGGAGTAGCACAGATACGCAGTATTTT. This gives the protein CASSYLRSSTDTQYF.

The chain employs TRBV24-1 and TRBJ2-5; 9 nucleotides match TRBD2. The germline V gene encodes CDR1 KGHDR and CDR2 SFDVKD. This CDR3 region has 18 residues. Trimming removed 0 bases from V and 6 bases from J; junction bases left unmatched: 13. The CDR3 sequence is CATSDLGRGGADGKTQYF. CDR3 DNA sequence: TGTGCCACCAGTGATTTGGGTCGCGGGGGGGCCGACGGGAAGACCCAGTACTTC.

The genes are TRBV5-1 and TRBJ1-4; TRBD1 agrees at 7 bases. The CDR3 extends over 16 amino acids. Germline lookup yields CDR1 SGHRS and CDR2 YFSETQ. Trimming removed 4 bases from V and 0 bases from J; junction bases left unmatched: 6. CDR3 sequence: CASSKGQSATNEKLFF. DNA of the CDR3: TGCGCCAGCAGCAAGGGACAGAGCGCAACTAATGAAAAACTGTTTTTT. Full variable domain (remainder filled in from reference TRBV5-1 and TRBJ1-4): KAGVTQTPRYLIKTRGQQVTLSCSPISGHRSVSWYQQTPGQGLQFLFEYFSETQRNKGNFPGRFSGRQFSNSRSEMNVSTLELGDSALYLCASSKGQSATNEKLFFGSGTQLSVL.

V usage is TRBV3-1 and J usage is TRBJ2-1; 7 nucleotides agree with TRBD1. Germline trimming cut 1 base from V and 8 bases from J; bases unmatched to any gene: 8. Per the germline V gene, CDR1 is LGHDT and CDR2 is YNNKEL (reference sequence). This CDR3 region has 15 residues. CDR3 in DNA: TGTGCCAGCAGCCAAGGTTTCGCAGGGACAGATGAGCAGTTCTTC. It yields the protein CASSQGFAGTDEQFF.

V gene TRBV28 combines with J gene TRBJ2-1; the match to TRBD2 covers 11 bases. Trimming at V came to 7 bases and at J to 6 bases, leaving 5 bases not matched to a gene. The CDR3 runs to 14 residues. Looked up from germline, CDR1 is MDHEN and CDR2 is SYDVKM. CDR3 sequence reads: CASIAGGPVNEQFF. The CDR3 region has the DNA TGTGCCAGCATAGCGGGGGGGCCAGTCAATGAGCAGTTCTTC. Together with reference TRBV28 and TRBJ2-1, the CDR3 gives the full variable domain: DVKVTQSSRYLVKRTGEKVFLECVQDMDHENMFWYRQDPGLGLRLIYFSYDVKMKEKGDIPEGYSVSREKKERFSLILESASTNQTSMYLCASIAGGPVNEQFFGPGTRLTVL.

This chain links TRBV5-4 with TRBJ1-2, with 7 bases identical to TRBD1. CDR1 and CDR2 (germline): SGHNT, YYREEE (reference sequence). The CDR3 covers 15 residues. V trimming: 1 base; J trimming: 8 bases; junction bases outside the gene matches: 11. The CDR3 loop reads CASSLPNEGATGYTF. CDR3 DNA sequence: TGTGCCAGCAGCTTGCCCAACGAGGGGGCGACCGGCTACACCTTC.

This chain joins TRBV1 and TRBJ2-3; the D call TRBD1 from the table was never checked on the DNA. TRBV1 is an annotated pseudogene. This CDR3 has 15 amino acids. This CDR3 reads CTSSRTGVGTDTQYF. CDR3 coding DNA: TGCACCAGCAGCAGGACAGGGGTGGGTACAGATACGCAGTATTTT.

The chain links TRBV5-8 to TRBJ1-5; no definite D call. V gave up 0 bases and J gave up 9 bases, with 10 bases separating them. Looked up from germline, CDR1 is SGHTS and CDR2 is YDEGEE. There are 13 residues in the CDR3. CDR3 nucleotide sequence: TGTGCCAGCAGCTTGGGGCCCTTTGGGCCCCAGCATTTT. It encodes CASSLGPFGPQHF. Combining the CDR3 with reference TRBV5-8 and TRBJ1-5 gives the whole variable domain EAGVTQSPTHLIKTRGQQATLRCSPISGHTSVYWYQQALGLGLQFLLWYDEGEERNRGNFPPRFSGRQFPNYSSELNVNALELEDSALYLCASSLGPFGPQHFGDGTRLSIL.

V usage is TRBV29-1 and J usage is TRBJ1-1, with 9 bases lining up with TRBD1. The CDR3 length is 13 residues. Germline trimming cut 2 bases from V and 5 bases from J; bases unmatched to any gene: 3. Germline V lookup: CDR1 SQVTM, CDR2 ANQGSEA. CDR3 loop: CSVERDRDTEAFF. DNA for the CDR3: TGCAGCGTTGAACGGGACAGGGATACTGAAGCTTTCTTT.

The V gene is TRBV7-9, the J gene TRBJ1-1, with D maybe TRBD1 (5 bases). V lost 11 bases and J lost 1, with 17 bases in between. The CDR3 is 14 amino acids. Germline V gives CDR1 SEHNR, CDR2 FQNEAQ (reference sequence). The chain's CDR3 is CAPWGTAENTEAFF. The CDR3 nucleotides are TGTGCCCCCTGGGGGACCGCTGAGAACACTGAAGCTTTCTTT.

This rearrangement joins TRBV20-1 to TRBJ2-7; D not certain. The V gene's germline CDR1 is DFQATT and CDR2 SNEGSKA (reference sequence). Trimming removed 4 bases at V and 2 bases at J, with 9 bases between. The CDR3 has 12 amino acids. CDR3 DNA: TGCAGTGCTACTCAGACTCCCTACGAGCAGTACTTC. Protein sequence: CSATQTPYEQYF.

The CDR3 nucleotides read TGTGCCAGCAGCCAAGACCCCATGACAGGGAGCAATCAGCCCCAGCATTTT. Its protein product is CASSQDPMTGSNQPQHF. The chain couples TRBV4-2 to TRBJ1-5, with TRBD1 identical over 7 bases. Germline CDR1 LGHNA, CDR2 YNFKEQ. J lost 1 base, V lost 0 bases, and 6 bases had no gene match. The length of the CDR3 is 17 residues.

The chain links TRBV30 to TRBJ2-5; D uncertain. V was pared by 3 bases and J by 5 bases, with 16 bases between. This CDR3 spans 14 amino acids. Per the germline V gene, CDR1 is GTSNPN and CDR2 is SVGIG (reference sequence). The CDR3 nucleotides read TGTGCCTGGAGCTATACCTTAAACGGGGAGACCCAGTACTTC. Amino acids: CAWSYTLNGETQYF.

This chain connects TRBV5-1 to TRBJ2-1; 14 positions match TRBD2. Germline V lookup: CDR1 SGHRS, CDR2 YFSETQ. The CDR3 length is 15 residues. V lost 3 bases and J lost 13; bases outside the gene matches: 9. The CDR3 coding sequence is TGCGCCAGCAGCTCCGGACTAGCGGGGGGAGTTGGTCAGTTCTTC. It translates to CASSSGLAGGVGQFF. The entire variable domain, with the rest obtained from reference TRBV5-1 and TRBJ2-1, is as follows: KAGVTQTPRYLIKTRGQQVTLSCSPISGHRSVSWYQQTPGQGLQFLFEYFSETQRNKGNFPGRFSGRQFSNSRSEMNVSTLELGDSALYLCASSSGLAGGVGQFFGPGTRLTVL.

This rearrangement joins TRBV4-2 to TRBJ2-7; D perhaps matches TRBD1 (6 bases). This CDR3 has 15 amino acids. Trimming removed 4 bases from V and 6 bases from J, with 19 bases in between. Germline V CDR1 and CDR2: LGHNA, YNFKEQ. In DNA form, the CDR3 reads TGTGCCAGCAGCCCTGGGACACGGCTCCTAGGCGAGCAGTACTTC. Translating it yields CASSPGTRLLGEQYF.

This clonotype came up once. This rearrangement joins TRBV18 to TRBJ2-1, with 16 nucleotides matching TRBD2. Per the germline V gene, CDR1 is KGHSH and CDR2 is LQKENI. The CDR3 is 17 residues long. The V and J ends lost 3 bases and 9 bases, in that order; junction bases with no gene match: 8. CDR3 amino acids: CASSPTGTSGGAGEQFF. CDR3 DNA sequence: TGTGCCAGCTCACCGACTGGGACTAGCGGGGGGGCCGGTGAGCAGTTCTTC.

The chain joins TRBV9 to TRBJ2-1, with a possible D match to TRBD1 (7 bases). The CDR3 length is 16 residues. Germline CDR1 is SGDLS and CDR2 is YYNGEE. The V end lost 0 bases, the J end lost 8 bases, and 18 bases lay between the germline ends. The CDR3 DNA reads as TGTGCCAGCAGCGTAGACTCTGGCGGAGGGGGCGATGAGCAGTTCTTC. It yields the protein CASSVDSGGGGDEQFF.

V and J are TRBV6-5 and TRBJ1-2; no clear D gene. The CDR3 spans 13 residues. The germline gives CDR1 MNHEY, CDR2 SVGAGI. Trimming removed 0 bases at V and 5 bases at J, with 7 bases between. The DNA for the CDR3 is TGTGCCAGCAGTTACTCGAACAGTTATGGCTACACCTTC. This translates into CASSYSNSYGYTF.

The V and J genes are TRBV5-5 and TRBJ2-5, with D hard to call. Germline CDR1 SGHKS, CDR2 YYEKEE (reference sequence). The CDR3 has 13 residues. V dropped 1 base and J dropped 5 bases, with 9 bases sitting between them. This CDR3 reads CASSLFRGETQYF. In DNA form, the CDR3 reads TGTGCCAGCAGCTTGTTCCGTGGGGAGACCCAGTACTTC. Looking up the rest from reference TRBV5-5 and TRBJ2-5 gives the full variable domain: DAGVTQSPTHLIKTRGQQVTLRCSPISGHKSVSWYQQVLGQGPQFIFQYYEKEERGRGNFPDRFSARQFPNYSSELNVNALLLGDSALYLCASSLFRGETQYFGPGTRLLVL.

The chain links TRBV29-1 to TRBJ2-7, with TRBD1 matching over 7 bases. This CDR3 is built from 13 residues. The germline CDR1 and CDR2 sequences are SQVTM and ANQGSEA. The V gene end was trimmed by 6 bases and the J gene end by 0 bases; junction bases not matched to a gene: 5. The CDR3 protein is CSVVDRSSYEQYF. The CDR3 bases are TGCAGCGTCGTGGACAGGAGCTCCTACGAGCAGTACTTC.